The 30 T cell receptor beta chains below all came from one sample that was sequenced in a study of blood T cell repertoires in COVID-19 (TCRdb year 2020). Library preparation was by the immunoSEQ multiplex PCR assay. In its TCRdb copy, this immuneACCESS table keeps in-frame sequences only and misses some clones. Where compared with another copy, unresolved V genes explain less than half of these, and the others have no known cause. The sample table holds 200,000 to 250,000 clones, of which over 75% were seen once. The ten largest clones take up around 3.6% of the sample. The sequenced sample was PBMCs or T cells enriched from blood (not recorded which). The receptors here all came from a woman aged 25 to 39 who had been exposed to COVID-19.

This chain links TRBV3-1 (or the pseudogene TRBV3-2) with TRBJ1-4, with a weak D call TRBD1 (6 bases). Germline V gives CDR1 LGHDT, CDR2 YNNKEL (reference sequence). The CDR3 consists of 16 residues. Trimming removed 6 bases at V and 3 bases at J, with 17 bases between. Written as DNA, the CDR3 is TGTGCCAGCAGACGAAGGTCAGGGGCGTCTAATGAAAAACTGTTTTTT. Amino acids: CASRRRSGASNEKLFF.

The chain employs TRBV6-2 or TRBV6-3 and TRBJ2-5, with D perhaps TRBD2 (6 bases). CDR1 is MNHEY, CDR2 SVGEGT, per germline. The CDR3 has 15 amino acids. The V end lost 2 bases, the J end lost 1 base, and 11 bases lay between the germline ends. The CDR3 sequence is CASSYPTRAQETQYF. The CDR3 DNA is TGTGCCAGCAGTTACCCGACTAGAGCCCAAGAGACCCAGTACTTC.

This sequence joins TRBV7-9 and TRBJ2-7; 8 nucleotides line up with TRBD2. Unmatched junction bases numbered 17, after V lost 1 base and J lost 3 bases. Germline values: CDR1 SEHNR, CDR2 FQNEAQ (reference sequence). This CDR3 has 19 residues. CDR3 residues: CASSLGAGLAGINHYEQYF. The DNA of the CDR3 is TGTGCCAGCAGCTTAGGGGCGGGCCTAGCGGGTATAAACCACTACGAGCAGTACTTC.

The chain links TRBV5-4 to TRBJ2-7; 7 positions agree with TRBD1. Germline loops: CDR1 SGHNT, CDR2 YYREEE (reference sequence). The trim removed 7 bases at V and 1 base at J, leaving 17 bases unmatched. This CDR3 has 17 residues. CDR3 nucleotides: TGTGCCAGCCGGACGATCGGGACAGCCAGACCATCCTACGAGCAGTACTTC. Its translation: CASRTIGTARPSYEQYF.

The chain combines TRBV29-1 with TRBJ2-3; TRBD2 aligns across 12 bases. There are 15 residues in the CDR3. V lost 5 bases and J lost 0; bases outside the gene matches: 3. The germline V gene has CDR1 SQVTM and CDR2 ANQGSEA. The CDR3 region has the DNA TGCAGCGTTTACGGACTAGCGGGAAGCACAGATACGCAGTATTTT. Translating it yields CSVYGLAGSTDTQYF.

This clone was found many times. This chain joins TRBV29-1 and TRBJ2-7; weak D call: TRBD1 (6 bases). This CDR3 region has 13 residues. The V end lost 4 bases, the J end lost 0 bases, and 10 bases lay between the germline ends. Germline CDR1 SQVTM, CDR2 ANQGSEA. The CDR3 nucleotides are TGCAGCGTTGCAGGGGCCGCCTCCTACGAGCAGTACTTC. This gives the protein CSVAGAASYEQYF.

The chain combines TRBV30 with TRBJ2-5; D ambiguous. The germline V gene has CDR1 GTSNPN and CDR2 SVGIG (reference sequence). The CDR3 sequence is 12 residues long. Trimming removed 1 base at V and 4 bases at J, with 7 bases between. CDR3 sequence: CAWSDFRETQYF. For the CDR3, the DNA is TGTGCCTGGAGTGACTTCCGAGAGACCCAGTACTTC.

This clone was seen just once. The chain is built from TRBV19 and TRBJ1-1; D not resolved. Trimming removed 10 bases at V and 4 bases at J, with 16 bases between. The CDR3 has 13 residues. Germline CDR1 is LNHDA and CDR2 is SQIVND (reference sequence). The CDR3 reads CATSTASGTEAFF. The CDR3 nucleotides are TGTGCCACCTCGACGGCGTCGGGCACTGAAGCTTTCTTT. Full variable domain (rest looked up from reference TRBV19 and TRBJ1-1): DGGITQSPKYLFRKEGQNVTLSCEQNLNHDAMYWYRQDPGQGLRLIYYSQIVNDFQKGDIAEGYSVSREKKESFPLTVTSAQKNPTAFYLCATSTASGTEAFFGQGTRLTVV.

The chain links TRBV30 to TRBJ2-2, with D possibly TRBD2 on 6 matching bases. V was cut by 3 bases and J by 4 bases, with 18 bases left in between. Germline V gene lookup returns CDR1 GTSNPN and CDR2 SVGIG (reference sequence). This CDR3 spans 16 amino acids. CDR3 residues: CAWRARWRDTTGELFF. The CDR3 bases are TGTGCCTGGAGGGCCAGGTGGCGGGATACCACCGGGGAGCTGTTTTTT.

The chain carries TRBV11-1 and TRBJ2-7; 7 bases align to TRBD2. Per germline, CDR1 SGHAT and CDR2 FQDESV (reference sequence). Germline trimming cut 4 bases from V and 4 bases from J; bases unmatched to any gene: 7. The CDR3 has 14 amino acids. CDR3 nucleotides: TGTGCCAGCAGCTCGAAGCGGGGAGGATACGAGCAGTACTTC. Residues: CASSSKRGGYEQYF. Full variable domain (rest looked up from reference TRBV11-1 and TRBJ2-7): EAEVAQSPRYKITEKSQAVAFWCDPISGHATLYWYRQILGQGPELLVQFQDESVVDDSQLPKDRFSAERLKGVDSTLKIQPAELGDSAMYLCASSSKRGGYEQYFGPGTRLTVT.

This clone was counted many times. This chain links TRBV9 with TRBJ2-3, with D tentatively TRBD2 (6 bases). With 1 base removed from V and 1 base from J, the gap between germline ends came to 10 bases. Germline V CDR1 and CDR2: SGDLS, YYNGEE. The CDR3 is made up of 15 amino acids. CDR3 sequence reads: CASSVMGGGTDTQYF. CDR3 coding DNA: TGTGCCAGCAGCGTAATGGGGGGAGGCACAGATACGCAGTATTTT.

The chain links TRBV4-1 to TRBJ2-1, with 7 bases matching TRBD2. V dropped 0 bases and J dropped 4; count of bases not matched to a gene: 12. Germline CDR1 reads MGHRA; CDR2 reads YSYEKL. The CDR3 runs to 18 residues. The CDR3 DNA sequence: TGCGCCAGCAGCCAAGATTATTCGGCGGGAGTTGGGTACAATGAGCAGTTCTTC. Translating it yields CASSQDYSAGVGYNEQFF.

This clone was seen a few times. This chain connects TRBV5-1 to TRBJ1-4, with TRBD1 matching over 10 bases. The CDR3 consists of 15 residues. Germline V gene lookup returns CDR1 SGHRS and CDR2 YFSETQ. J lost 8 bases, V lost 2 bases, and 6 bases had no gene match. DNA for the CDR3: TGCGCCAGCAGCTTCTCGGGACAGGGGTGGGAAAAACTGTTTTTT. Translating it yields CASSFSGQGWEKLFF.

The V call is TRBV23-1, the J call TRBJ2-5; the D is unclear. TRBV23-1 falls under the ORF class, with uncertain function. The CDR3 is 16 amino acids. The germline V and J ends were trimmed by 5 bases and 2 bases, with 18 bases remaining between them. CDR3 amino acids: CASSSPAGPSQETQYF. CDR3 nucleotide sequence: TGCGCCAGCAGTTCGCCGGCCGGCCCTAGTCAAGAGACCCAGTACTTC.

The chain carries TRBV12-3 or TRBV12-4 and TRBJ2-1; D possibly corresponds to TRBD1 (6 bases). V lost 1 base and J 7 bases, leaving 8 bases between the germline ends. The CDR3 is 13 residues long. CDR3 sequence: CASSLGGGNEQFF. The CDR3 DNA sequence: TGTGCCAGCAGTTTAGGAGGGGGAAATGAGCAGTTCTTC.

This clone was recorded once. CDR3 bases: TGTGCCAGCAGCTTAGTGCATGGCAGGGGTGGCGAAAAACTGTTTTTT. It translates to CASSLVHGRGGEKLFF. The chain employs TRBV11-2 and TRBJ1-4; D perhaps matches TRBD1 (6 bases). Germline assignment: CDR1 SGHAT and CDR2 FQNNGV. Trimming stripped 1 base from V and 8 bases from J, with 17 bases between. CDR3 length equals 16 residues.

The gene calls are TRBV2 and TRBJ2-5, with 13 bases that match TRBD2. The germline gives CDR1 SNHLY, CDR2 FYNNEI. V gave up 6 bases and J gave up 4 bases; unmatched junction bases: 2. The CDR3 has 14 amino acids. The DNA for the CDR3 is TGTGCCAGCAGGGGACTAGCGGGACGAGAGACCCAGTACTTC. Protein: CASRGLAGRETQYF.

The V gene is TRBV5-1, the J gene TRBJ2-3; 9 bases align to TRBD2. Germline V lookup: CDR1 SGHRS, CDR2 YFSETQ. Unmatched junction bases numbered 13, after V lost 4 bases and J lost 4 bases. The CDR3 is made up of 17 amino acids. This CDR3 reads CASSLGRASGIADTQYF. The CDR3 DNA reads TGCGCCAGCAGCCTCGGCCGGGCTAGCGGGATCGCAGATACGCAGTATTTT.

CDR3 in DNA: TGTGCCAGCAGCCAGGGCCCCAAAGTCGGTTATGGCTACACCTTC. Residues: CASSQGPKVGYGYTF. V is TRBV28 and J is TRBJ1-2; D may be TRBD1 (5 bases). The V and J ends lost 6 bases and 5 bases respectively, with 19 bases between them. Germline assignment: CDR1 MDHEN and CDR2 SYDVKM. CDR3 length equals 15 residues.

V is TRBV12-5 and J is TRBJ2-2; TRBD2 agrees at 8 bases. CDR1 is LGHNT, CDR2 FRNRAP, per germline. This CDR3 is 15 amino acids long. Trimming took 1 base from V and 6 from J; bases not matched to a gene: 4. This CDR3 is CASGLGGLAPGELFF. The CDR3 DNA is TGTGCTAGTGGTTTGGGCGGACTAGCTCCCGGGGAGCTGTTTTTT. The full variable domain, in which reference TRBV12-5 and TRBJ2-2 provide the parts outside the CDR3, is DARVTQTPRHKVTEMGQEVTMRCQPILGHNTVFWYRQTMMQGLELLAYFRNRAPLDDSGMPKDRFSAEMPDATLATLKIQPSEPRDSAVYFCASGLGGLAPGELFFGEGSRLTVL.

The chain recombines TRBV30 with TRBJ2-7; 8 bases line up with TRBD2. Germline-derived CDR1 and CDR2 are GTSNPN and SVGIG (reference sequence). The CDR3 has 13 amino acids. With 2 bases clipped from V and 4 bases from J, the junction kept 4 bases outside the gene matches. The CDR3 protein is CAWSQTGGYEQYF. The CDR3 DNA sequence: TGTGCCTGGAGTCAAACGGGAGGGTACGAGCAGTACTTC.

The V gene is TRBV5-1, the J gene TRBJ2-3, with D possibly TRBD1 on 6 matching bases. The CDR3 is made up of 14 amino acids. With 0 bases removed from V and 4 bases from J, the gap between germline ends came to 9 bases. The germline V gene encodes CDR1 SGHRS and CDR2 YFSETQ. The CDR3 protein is CASSLGDIADTQYF. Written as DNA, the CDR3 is TGCGCCAGCAGCTTGGGGGACATCGCAGATACGCAGTATTTT.

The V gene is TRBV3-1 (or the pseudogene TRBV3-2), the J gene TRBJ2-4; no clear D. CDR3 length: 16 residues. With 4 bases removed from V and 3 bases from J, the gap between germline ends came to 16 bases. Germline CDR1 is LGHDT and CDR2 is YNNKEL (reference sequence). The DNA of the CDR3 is TGTGCCAGCAGCCGAAAGCCCTCCGAGGTCAAAAACATTCAGTACTTC. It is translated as CASSRKPSEVKNIQYF.

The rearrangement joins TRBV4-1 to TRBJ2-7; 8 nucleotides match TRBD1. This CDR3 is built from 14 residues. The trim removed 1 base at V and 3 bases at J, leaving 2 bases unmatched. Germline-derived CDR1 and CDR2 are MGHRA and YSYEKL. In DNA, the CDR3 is TGCGCCAGCAGCCAAGGACAGGGGTACTACGAGCAGTACTTC. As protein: CASSQGQGYYEQYF.

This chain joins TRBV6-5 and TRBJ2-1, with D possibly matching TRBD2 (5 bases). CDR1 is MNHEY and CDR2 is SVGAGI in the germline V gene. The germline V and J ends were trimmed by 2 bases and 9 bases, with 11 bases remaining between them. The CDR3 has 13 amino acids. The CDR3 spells CASSYISGTEQFF. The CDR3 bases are TGTGCCAGCAGTTACATTTCGGGAACTGAGCAGTTCTTC.

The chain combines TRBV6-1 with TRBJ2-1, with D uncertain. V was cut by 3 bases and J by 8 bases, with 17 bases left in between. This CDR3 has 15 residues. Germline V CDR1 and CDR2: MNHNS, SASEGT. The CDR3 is CASSDQPTDTDEQFF. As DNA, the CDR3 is TGTGCCAGCAGTGATCAGCCCACCGACACAGATGAGCAGTTCTTC.

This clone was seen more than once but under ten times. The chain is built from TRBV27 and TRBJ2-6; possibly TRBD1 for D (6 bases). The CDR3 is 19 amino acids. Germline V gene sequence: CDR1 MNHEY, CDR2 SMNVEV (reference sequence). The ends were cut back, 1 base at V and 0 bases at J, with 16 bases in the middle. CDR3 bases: TGTGCCAGCAGTTTATTACGGGACAAGGGTCTCTCTGGGGCCAACGTCCTGACTTTC. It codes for CASSLLRDKGLSGANVLTF.

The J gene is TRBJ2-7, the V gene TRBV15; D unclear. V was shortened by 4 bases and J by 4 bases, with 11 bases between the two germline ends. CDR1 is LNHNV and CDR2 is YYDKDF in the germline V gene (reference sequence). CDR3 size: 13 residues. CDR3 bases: TGTGCCACCAGCATAAACAGAGAATACGAGCAGTACTTC. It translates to CATSINREYEQYF.

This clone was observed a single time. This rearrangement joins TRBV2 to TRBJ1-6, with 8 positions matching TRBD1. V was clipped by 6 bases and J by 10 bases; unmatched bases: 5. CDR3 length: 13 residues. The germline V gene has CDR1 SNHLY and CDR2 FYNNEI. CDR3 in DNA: TGTGCCAGCAGGGACAGGGAGGGCTCACCCCTCCACTTT. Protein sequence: CASRDREGSPLHF.

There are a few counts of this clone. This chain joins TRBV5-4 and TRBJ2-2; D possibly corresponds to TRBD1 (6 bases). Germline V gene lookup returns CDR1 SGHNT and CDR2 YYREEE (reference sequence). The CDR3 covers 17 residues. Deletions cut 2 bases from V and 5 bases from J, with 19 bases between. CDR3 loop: CASSLAGTQARTGELFF. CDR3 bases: TGTGCCAGCAGCTTAGCTGGGACACAGGCGAGGACCGGGGAGCTGTTTTTT.